This T cell receptor beta chain was documented in a study of cytomegalovirus exposure and HLA in healthy donors. Study in general: Early released data comprised about 85 million unique TCRs from HLA-typed donors.

The sample holds a few counts of this clone. PCR was performed using 60 Vbeta and 13 Jbeta primers. Assay: immunoSEQ multiplex PCR; the TCRdb copy retains only in-frame clones and omits some. The profile shows about 100,000 clones, approximately 81% of them singletons. The CDR3 covers 15 residues. Trimming took off 0 bases at V and 5 bases at J, with 16 bases between the two ends. Germline assignment: CDR1 GTSNPN and CDR2 SVGIG (reference sequence). Sequences were obtained from PBMCs. The TCR sequence derives from a male donor in good health and CMV-seropositive. The J gene is TRBJ1-1, the V gene TRBV30; unclear D gene. The CDR3 region is CAWSVPLTRKTEAFF. The CDR3, as DNA: TGTGCCTGGAGTGTACCCCTGACAAGAAAAACTGAAGCTTTCTTT.